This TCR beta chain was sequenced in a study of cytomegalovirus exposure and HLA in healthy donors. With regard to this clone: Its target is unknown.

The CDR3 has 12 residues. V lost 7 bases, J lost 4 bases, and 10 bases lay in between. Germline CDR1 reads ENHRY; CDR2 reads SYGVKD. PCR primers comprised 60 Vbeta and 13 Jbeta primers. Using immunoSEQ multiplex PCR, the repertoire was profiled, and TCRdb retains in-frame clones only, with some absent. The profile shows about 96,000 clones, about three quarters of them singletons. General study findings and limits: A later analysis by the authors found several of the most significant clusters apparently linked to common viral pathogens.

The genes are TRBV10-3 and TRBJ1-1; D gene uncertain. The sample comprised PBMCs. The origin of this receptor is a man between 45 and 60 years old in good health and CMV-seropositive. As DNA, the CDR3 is TGTGCCATCAAGGAGGGAGTCACTGAAGCTTTCTTT. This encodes CAIKEGVTEAFF.